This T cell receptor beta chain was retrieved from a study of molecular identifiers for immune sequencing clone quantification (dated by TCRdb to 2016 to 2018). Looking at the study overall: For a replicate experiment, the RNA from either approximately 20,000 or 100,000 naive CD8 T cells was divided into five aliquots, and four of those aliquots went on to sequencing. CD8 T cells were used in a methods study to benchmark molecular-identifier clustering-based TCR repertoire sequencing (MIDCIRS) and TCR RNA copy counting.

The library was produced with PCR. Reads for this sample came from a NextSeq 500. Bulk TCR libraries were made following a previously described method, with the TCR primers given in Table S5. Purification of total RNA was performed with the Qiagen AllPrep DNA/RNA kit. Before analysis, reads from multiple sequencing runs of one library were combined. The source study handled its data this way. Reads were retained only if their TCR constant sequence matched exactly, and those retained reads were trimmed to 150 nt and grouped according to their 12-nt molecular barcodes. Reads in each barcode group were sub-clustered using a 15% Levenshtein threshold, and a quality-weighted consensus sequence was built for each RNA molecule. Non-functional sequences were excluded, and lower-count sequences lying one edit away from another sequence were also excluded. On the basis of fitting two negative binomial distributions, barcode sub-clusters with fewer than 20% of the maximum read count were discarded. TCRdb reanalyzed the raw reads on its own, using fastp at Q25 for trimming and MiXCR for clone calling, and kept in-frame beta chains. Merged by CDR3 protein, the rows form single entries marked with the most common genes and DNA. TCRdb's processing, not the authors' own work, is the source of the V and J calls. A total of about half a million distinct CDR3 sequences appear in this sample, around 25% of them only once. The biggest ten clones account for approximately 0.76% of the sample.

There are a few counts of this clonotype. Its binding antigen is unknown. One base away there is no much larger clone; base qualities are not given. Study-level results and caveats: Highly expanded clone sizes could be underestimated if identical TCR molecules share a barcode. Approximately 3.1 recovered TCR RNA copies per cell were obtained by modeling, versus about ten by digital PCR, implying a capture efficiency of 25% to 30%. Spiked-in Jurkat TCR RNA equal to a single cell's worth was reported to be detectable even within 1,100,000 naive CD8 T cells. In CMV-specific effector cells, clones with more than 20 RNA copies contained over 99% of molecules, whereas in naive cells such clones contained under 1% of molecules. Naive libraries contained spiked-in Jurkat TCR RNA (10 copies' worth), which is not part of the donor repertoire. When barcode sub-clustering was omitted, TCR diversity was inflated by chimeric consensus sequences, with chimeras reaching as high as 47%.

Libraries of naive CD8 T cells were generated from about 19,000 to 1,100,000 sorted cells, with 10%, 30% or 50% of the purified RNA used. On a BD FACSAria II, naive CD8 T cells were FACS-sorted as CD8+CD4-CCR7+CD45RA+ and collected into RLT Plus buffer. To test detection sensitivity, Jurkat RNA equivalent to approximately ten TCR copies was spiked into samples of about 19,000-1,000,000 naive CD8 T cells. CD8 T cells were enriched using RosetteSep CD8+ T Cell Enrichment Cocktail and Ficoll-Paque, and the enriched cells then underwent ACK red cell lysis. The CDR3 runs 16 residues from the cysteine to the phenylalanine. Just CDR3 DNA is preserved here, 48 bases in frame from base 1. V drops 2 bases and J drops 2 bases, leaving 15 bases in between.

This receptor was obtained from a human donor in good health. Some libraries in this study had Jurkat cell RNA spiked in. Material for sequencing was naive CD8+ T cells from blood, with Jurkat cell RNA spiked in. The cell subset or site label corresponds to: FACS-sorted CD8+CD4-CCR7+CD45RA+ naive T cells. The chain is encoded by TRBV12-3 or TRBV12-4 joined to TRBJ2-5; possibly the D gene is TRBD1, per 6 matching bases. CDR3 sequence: CASSLSPGQGQETQYF. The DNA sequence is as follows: TGTGCCAGCAGTTTATCGCCGGGACAAGGACAAGAGACCCAGTACTTC.